The 21 T cell receptor beta chains given below trace back to one sample, sequenced in a study of blood T cell repertoires in COVID-19. Measured with immunoSEQ multiplex PCR; TCRdb has only the in-frame clones, and not every one. The sample lists under 150,000 clones, over 80% occurring once. Specimen: peripheral blood. The receptors come from a man aged 30-40 years with acute or convalescent COVID-19.

The V call is TRBV19, the J call TRBJ1-2; 7 positions agree with TRBD1. The length of the CDR3 is 13 residues. Losses at the gene ends were 7 bases for V and 5 bases for J; bases not matched to a gene: 7. Per germline, CDR1 LNHDA and CDR2 SQIVND (reference sequence). The CDR3 coding sequence is TGTGCCAGTACCCGAGACAGGGATTATGGCTACACCTTC. It specifies CASTRDRDYGYTF.

This clone was recorded once. The rearrangement joins TRBV7-2 to TRBJ2-7; D might be TRBD2 (5 bases). Germline CDR1 SGHTA, CDR2 FQGNSA. The CDR3 length is 14 residues. V was cut by 5 bases and J by 2 bases, with 13 bases left in between. CDR3 region: CASSPPGITYEQYF. CDR3 DNA: TGTGCCAGCAGCCCCCCGGGGATTACCTACGAGCAGTACTTC. Full variable domain (remainder filled in from reference TRBV7-2 and TRBJ2-7): GAGVSQSPSNKVTEKGKDVELRCDPISGHTALYWYRQSLGQGLEFLIYFQGNSAPDKSGLPSDRFSAERTGGSVSTLTIQRTQQEDSAVYLCASSPPGITYEQYFGPGTRLTVT.

The rearrangement joins TRBV3-1 (or the pseudogene TRBV3-2) to TRBJ2-1; TRBD2 agrees at 8 bases. Trimming at V came to 0 bases and at J to 8 bases, leaving 12 bases not matched to a gene. The CDR3 sequence is 17 residues long. The germline V gene encodes CDR1 LGHDT and CDR2 YNNKEL (reference sequence). CDR3 sequence reads: CASSQDLGREVQDEQFF. CDR3 DNA: TGTGCCAGCAGCCAAGATCTGGGGCGGGAGGTTCAGGATGAGCAGTTCTTC.

The V gene is TRBV2, the J gene TRBJ2-3; 9 nucleotides line up with TRBD1. The CDR3 has 15 residues. CDR1 and CDR2 (germline): SNHLY, FYNNEI. V was clipped by 4 bases and J by 5 bases; unmatched bases: 7. In DNA, the CDR3 is TGTGCCAGCAGTGGAACAGGGGGCCGGGGAGATACGCAGTATTTT. This encodes CASSGTGGRGDTQYF.

The chain recombines TRBV6-5 with TRBJ2-7; TRBD1 matches 8 bases. Germline loops: CDR1 MNHEY, CDR2 SVGAGI. The V gene end was trimmed by 2 bases and the J gene end by 4 bases; junction bases not matched to a gene: 7. The CDR3 runs to 15 residues. The CDR3 here is CASSYDRTGSYEQYF. CDR3 DNA sequence: TGTGCCAGCAGTTACGATAGGACAGGGAGTTACGAGCAGTACTTC.

This clone has more than one count but fewer than ten. The chain combines TRBV3-1 (or the pseudogene TRBV3-2) with TRBJ1-3; D is ambiguous. Trimming stripped 1 base from V and 0 bases from J, with 7 bases between. Germline V gene data show CDR1 as LGHDT and CDR2 as YNNKEL (reference sequence). This CDR3 is built from 15 residues. The CDR3 region has the DNA TGTGCCAGCAGCCAAGGCCACAGCTCTGGAAACACCATATATTTT. It is translated as CASSQGHSSGNTIYF.

This rearrangement joins TRBV27 to TRBJ1-5; D is unclear. The CDR3 totals 13 residues. V lost 6 bases, J lost 6 bases, and 12 bases lay in between. In germline, CDR1 is MNHEY, CDR2 SMNVEV (reference sequence). The CDR3 spells CASSAGVGQPQHF. CDR3 nucleotides: TGTGCCAGCAGCGCCGGGGTAGGTCAGCCCCAGCATTTT.

The gene calls are TRBV11-2 and TRBJ2-5; D is possibly TRBD1 (6 bases). Germline CDR1 is SGHAT and CDR2 is FQNNGV. Trimming took off 5 bases at V and 2 bases at J, with 12 bases between the two ends. The CDR3 length is 14 residues. The CDR3, as DNA: TGTGCCAGCAGCGAGAGGGACAATCAAGAGACCCAGTACTTC. Its translation: CASSERDNQETQYF.

The table lists this clone with a count of one. The chain has TRBV19 and TRBJ2-5; 9 bases match TRBD2. The V gene end was trimmed by 1 base and the J gene end by 5 bases; junction bases not matched to a gene: 17. CDR3 size: 19 residues. Germline V gene data show CDR1 as LNHDA and CDR2 as SQIVND (reference sequence). The CDR3, as DNA: TGTGCCAGTAGTATAGGCCTACGGCGGGAGGGGCTGAGGGGCGAGACCCAGTACTTC. Encoded protein: CASSIGLRREGLRGETQYF.

The chain employs TRBV10-3 and TRBJ1-4; 7 bases align to TRBD1. Trimming at V came to 6 bases and at J to 0 bases, leaving 7 bases not matched to a gene. The germline V gene encodes CDR1 ENHRY and CDR2 SYGVKD. The CDR3 has 16 residues. The CDR3: CAISSGQNPTNEKLFF. The CDR3 bases are TGTGCCATCAGCTCGGGACAGAACCCAACTAATGAAAAACTGTTTTTT.

V usage is TRBV29-1 and J usage is TRBJ1-2; tentative D call: TRBD1 (6 bases). V gave up 4 bases and J gave up 1 base, with 13 bases separating them. The CDR3 totals 14 residues. Germline CDR1 SQVTM, CDR2 ANQGSEA. The CDR3 reads CSVVGQGFNYGYTF. The CDR3 nucleotides are TGCAGCGTTGTGGGTCAGGGGTTTAACTATGGCTACACCTTC.

J is TRBJ2-5 and V is TRBV6-5, with a tentative D call TRBD2 (5 bases). Germline lookup yields CDR1 MNHEY and CDR2 SVGAGI. Trimming cost V 4 bases and J 11 bases, with 14 bases left between them. The CDR3 loop spans 12 amino acids. The CDR3 here is CASSLQGRGQYF. The CDR3 DNA is TGTGCCAGCAGTTTACAAGGTCGAGGGCAGTACTTC.

The V and J genes are TRBV10-3 and TRBJ1-1; TRBD1 might be the D (6 bases). Germline lookup yields CDR1 ENHRY and CDR2 SYGVKD. V was clipped by 6 bases and J by 8 bases, with 19 bases between them. The CDR3 consists of 14 residues. CDR3 sequence (DNA): TGTGCCATCAGCCGGGGGGGTCAGGGGAAGGAAGCTTTCTTT. Translation gives CAISRGGQGKEAFF.

The V and J genes are TRBV6-5 and TRBJ2-5; unclear D gene. The CDR3 totals 12 residues. V was trimmed by 0 bases and J by 5 bases, leaving 4 bases between them. Germline V lookup: CDR1 MNHEY, CDR2 SVGAGI. Written as DNA, the CDR3 is TGTGCCAGCAGTTACTCTCCGGAGACCCAGTACTTC. Translating gives CASSYSPETQYF.

The chain carries TRBV13 and TRBJ2-7; 7 positions agree with TRBD1. Germline V gene lookup returns CDR1 PRHDT and CDR2 FYEKMQ (reference sequence). J was trimmed by 7 bases and V by 6 bases; bases with no gene match: 6. This CDR3 spans 12 amino acids. CDR3 sequence: CASRQGSREQYF. CDR3 DNA sequence: TGTGCCAGCAGACAGGGGTCACGGGAGCAGTACTTC.

This clone has just one count. This sequence joins TRBV9 and TRBJ1-3; TRBD1 matches 8 bases. V lost 3 bases, J lost 3 bases, and 5 bases stayed unmatched. The CDR3 covers 15 residues. The germline V gene encodes CDR1 SGDLS and CDR2 YYNGEE. This chain's CDR3 is CASSGRQGYGNTIYF. In DNA form, the CDR3 reads TGTGCCAGCAGCGGACGACAGGGGTATGGAAACACCATATATTTT.

CDR3 nucleotides: TGCGCCAGCAGCTTAGCGGGAGAGGTTGGCGGGGAGCTGTTTTTT. It encodes CASSLAGEVGGELFF. The V call is TRBV4-1, the J call TRBJ2-2; 9 bases line up with TRBD2. The CDR3 has 15 residues. CDR1 and CDR2 from the germline V gene are MGHRA and YSYEKL. With V trimmed by 5 bases and J by 7 bases, 8 bases remained unmatched.

The chain has TRBV19 and TRBJ2-7, with D tentatively TRBD2 (6 bases). This CDR3 is built from 15 residues. V lost 1 base to trimming and J lost 2 bases, with 12 bases between them. Germline CDR1 is LNHDA and CDR2 is SQIVND (reference sequence). CDR3: CASSIVAGQAYEQYF. CDR3 sequence (DNA): TGTGCCAGTAGTATAGTTGCGGGGCAGGCCTACGAGCAGTACTTC.

The chain has TRBV6-5 and TRBJ2-2; TRBD1 aligns across 7 bases. V dropped 2 bases and J dropped 7; count of bases not matched to a gene: 4. Germline CDR1 reads MNHEY; CDR2 reads SVGAGI. The CDR3 is 14 residues long. In DNA form, the CDR3 reads TGTGCCAGCAGTTACGGGACAGACTACGGGGAGCTGTTTTTT. It specifies CASSYGTDYGELFF.

The chain is built from TRBV6-4 and TRBJ2-1; TRBD2 aligns across 12 bases. The V gene end was trimmed by 3 bases and the J gene end by 8 bases; junction bases not matched to a gene: 8. Looked up from germline, CDR1 is MRHNA and CDR2 is SNTAGT. The CDR3 has 16 amino acids. The CDR3 protein is CASSDPGLAGPHEQFF. CDR3 sequence (DNA): TGTGCCAGCAGTGATCCCGGACTAGCGGGACCCCATGAGCAGTTCTTC.

J is TRBJ2-2 and V is TRBV2, with a possible D match to TRBD2 (6 bases). Deletions cut 8 bases from V and 4 bases from J, with 14 bases between. The CDR3 loop spans 14 amino acids. Germline-derived CDR1 and CDR2 are SNHLY and FYNNEI. In DNA, the CDR3 is TGTGCCAGCGGGGAGGACCCGGGCACCGGGGAGCTGTTTTTT. Its protein is CASGEDPGTGELFF.